The source of this T cell receptor (beta chain) is a study of CD8 T cells in ankylosing spondylitis. 5'-RACE, quantitative and with molecular barcodes, yielded the TCR beta libraries. A single record per CDR3 protein comes from TCRdb applying MiXCR to the 5' RACE reads. The sample has 200,000 to 250,000 distinct CDR3 sequences, over 8.5% seen once. Trimming left V 5 bases short and J 8 bases short, with 16 bases between. CDR3 length: 13 residues. CDR1 is SQVTM and CDR2 is ANQGSEA in the germline V gene. This clonotype occurred many times. This chain connects TRBV29-1 to TRBJ2-1; possible D gene TRBD2, 5 bases. What was sequenced was blood, either unsorted or a sorted T cell fraction (not recorded which). The receptor's source is a male donor with ankylosing spondylitis or in good health (not recorded which). CDR3 sequence: CSVFEGFRYEQFF. The CDR3 DNA is TGCAGCGTTTTCGAGGGCTTTAGGTATGAGCAGTTCTTC.